This is a list of T cell receptor beta chains from one sample in a study of T cells in Graves' hyperthyroidism and ophthalmopathy. Using its own MiXCR run on the multiplex PCR reads, TCRdb lists one record per CDR3 protein. In the table there are about 400,000 distinct CDR3 sequences, about 15% of which are singletons. The sample consisted of blood. Receptor source: a man younger than 35 with Graves' ophthalmopathy. The CDR3 runs from the conserved cysteine through the conserved F or W. The D gene is left open where the match is weak. Part of the rows lack a size; the others show once, few, many or a class for expanded clones.

d_gene: .; j_gene: TRBJ1-1; v_gene: TRBV12-3/TRBV12-4; abundance: many; CDR3aa: CASSTKDSMNTEAFF; CDR3nt: TGTGCCAGCAGTACCAAGGACAGCATGAACACTGAAGCTTTCTTT
d_gene: .; j_gene: TRBJ1-1; v_gene: TRBV7-2; abundance: many; CDR3aa: CAGGVDTNTEAFF; CDR3nt: TGTGCCGGGGGGGTCGACACGAACACTGAAGCTTTCTTT
d_gene: .; j_gene: TRBJ2-1; v_gene: TRBV12-5; abundance: many; CDR3aa: CASVSDYSYNEQFF; CDR3nt: TGTGCTAGTGTCTCGGACTATTCCTACAATGAGCAGTTCTTC
d_gene: TRBD2; j_gene: TRBJ2-5; v_gene: TRBV3-1; abundance: many; CDR3aa: CASSQEPWTSGKWETQYF; CDR3nt: TGTGCCAGCAGCCAAGAACCATGGACTAGCGGGAAATGGGAGACCCAGTACTTC
d_gene: .; j_gene: TRBJ2-2; v_gene: TRBV6-1; abundance: few; CDR3aa: CASIGYGVGELFF; CDR3nt: TGTGCCAGCATCGGGTATGGGGTCGGGGAGCTGTTTTTT
d_gene: .; j_gene: TRBJ2-1; v_gene: TRBV2; abundance: many; CDR3aa: CASSELSNEQFF; CDR3nt: TGTGCCAGCAGTGAGCTGAGCAATGAGCAGTTCTTC
d_gene: .; j_gene: TRBJ1-2; v_gene: TRBV6-2/TRBV6-3; abundance: many; CDR3aa: CASSYSSGGFEGYTF; CDR3nt: TGTGCCAGCAGTTACTCGTCCGGCGGCTTTGAGGGCTACACCTTC
d_gene: .; j_gene: TRBJ2-6; v_gene: TRBV7-2; abundance: many; CDR3aa: CASSLAGGRGANVLTF; CDR3nt: TGTGCCAGCAGCTTAGCGGGGGGGCGCGGGGCCAACGTCCTGACTTTC
d_gene: .; j_gene: TRBJ2-7; v_gene: TRBV12-3/TRBV12-4; abundance: many; CDR3aa: CASSLSIILYEQYF; CDR3nt: TGTGCCAGCAGTTTATCTATAATACTATACGAGCAGTACTTC
d_gene: .; j_gene: TRBJ1-4; v_gene: TRBV20-1; abundance: .; CDR3aa: CSARGVAGGADEKLFF; CDR3nt: TGCAGTGCTAGAGGGGTAGCGGGGGGCGCGGATGAAAAACTGTTTTTT
d_gene: .; j_gene: TRBJ2-7; v_gene: TRBV4-2; abundance: few; CDR3aa: CASSQSADAAYEQYF; CDR3nt: TGTGCCAGCAGCCAAAGCGCCGACGCAGCCTACGAGCAGTACTTC
d_gene: .; j_gene: TRBJ2-7; v_gene: TRBV2; abundance: many; CDR3aa: CASSDGQGRYEQYF; CDR3nt: TGTGCCAGCAGTGATGGGCAGGGGAGATACGAGCAGTACTTC
d_gene: .; j_gene: TRBJ2-3; v_gene: TRBV7-4; abundance: many; CDR3aa: CASSCAEGVSTDTQYF; CDR3nt: TGTGCCAGCAGCTGTGCCGAGGGGGTGAGCACAGATACGCAGTATTTT
d_gene: .; j_gene: TRBJ1-2; v_gene: TRBV9; abundance: .; CDR3aa: CASSVAPPINYGYTF; CDR3nt: TGTGCCAGCAGCGTAGCTCCGCCTATTAACTATGGCTACACCTTC
d_gene: .; j_gene: TRBJ1-2; v_gene: TRBV6-2/TRBV6-3; abundance: .; CDR3aa: CASSYTGRRYGYTF; CDR3nt: TGTGCCAGCAGTTACACTGGCCGGAGGTATGGCTACACCTTC
d_gene: .; j_gene: TRBJ1-1; v_gene: TRBV14; abundance: .; CDR3aa: CASSQEFRDPEAFF; CDR3nt: TGTGCCAGCAGCCAAGAGTTCAGGGACCCTGAAGCTTTCTTT
d_gene: .; j_gene: TRBJ1-4; v_gene: TRBV29-1; abundance: .; CDR3aa: CSVGTLTTNEKLFF; CDR3nt: TGCAGCGTCGGGACTCTCACAACTAATGAAAAACTGTTTTTT
d_gene: .; j_gene: TRBJ1-5; v_gene: TRBV6-2/TRBV6-3; abundance: many; CDR3aa: CASSLFGVLSNQPQHF; CDR3nt: TGTGCCAGCAGTCTATTCGGGGTGCTTAGCAATCAGCCCCAGCATTTT
d_gene: TRBD2; j_gene: TRBJ2-1; v_gene: TRBV5-6; abundance: many; CDR3aa: CASSMGLAGGVYNEQFF; CDR3nt: TGTGCCAGCAGCATGGGACTAGCGGGGGGAGTTTACAATGAGCAGTTCTTC
d_gene: .; j_gene: TRBJ1-5; v_gene: TRBV29-1; abundance: few; CDR3aa: CSAQTEAGGQPQHF; CDR3nt: TGCAGCGCCCAGACCGAGGCTGGGGGTCAGCCCCAGCATTTT
d_gene: .; j_gene: TRBJ1-2; v_gene: TRBV5-6; abundance: .; CDR3aa: CASSSNSYGYTF; CDR3nt: TGTGCCAGCAGCAGCAACAGCTATGGCTACACCTTC
d_gene: TRBD1; j_gene: TRBJ2-3; v_gene: TRBV18; abundance: many; CDR3aa: CASSPRDRGTDTQYF; CDR3nt: TGTGCCAGCTCACCAAGGGACAGGGGAACAGATACGCAGTATTTT
d_gene: TRBD2; j_gene: TRBJ2-5; v_gene: TRBV18; abundance: many; CDR3aa: CASSPMTGGQETQYF; CDR3nt: TGTGCCAGCTCACCAATGACGGGAGGGCAAGAGACCCAGTACTTC
d_gene: TRBD1; j_gene: TRBJ2-1; v_gene: TRBV11-2; abundance: .; CDR3aa: CASTSTGGNEQFF; CDR3nt: TGTGCCAGCACGTCAACAGGGGGAAATGAGCAGTTCTTC
d_gene: TRBD1; j_gene: TRBJ2-7; v_gene: TRBV6-1; abundance: few; CDR3aa: CASSGDRASYEQYF; CDR3nt: TGTGCCAGCAGTGGAGACAGGGCGAGCTACGAGCAGTACTTC
d_gene: .; j_gene: TRBJ2-7; v_gene: TRBV11-2; abundance: many; CDR3aa: CASSLAGVQYF; CDR3nt: TGTGCCAGCAGCTTAGCGGGGGTACAGTACTTC
d_gene: TRBD2; j_gene: TRBJ2-1; v_gene: TRBV5-1; abundance: many; CDR3aa: CASSLVLAGGEQFF; CDR3nt: TGTGCCAGCAGCTTGGTGCTAGCGGGAGGCGAGCAGTTCTTC